This is a list of T cell receptor beta chains from one sample in a study of radiation and T cells in renal cell carcinoma. The table came from immunoSEQ multiplex PCR; TCRdb's copy has only in-frame clones and leaves some out. The table lists some 150,000 clones, less than 90% of them singletons. The sequencing used blood, collected from a patient whose treatment included radiotherapy and nephrectomy. The receptors originated from a woman between 45 and 60 years old with renal cell carcinoma. CDR3s include the opening cysteine and the closing phenylalanine or tryptophan. The order of the fields is V gene, clone size, J gene, D gene, CDR3 DNA, CDR3 protein. D genes are given only for firm matches. The size field is filled for only some rows; it gives once, few, many or a size class.

>TRBV18|.|TRBJ2-2|.
TGTGCCAGCTCTCGTCCGGGCACCGGGGAGCTGTTTTTT
CASSRPGTGELFF
>TRBV28|.|TRBJ1-2|.
TGTGCCAGCAGTTTTTATGGACTAGGCTACACCTTC
CASSFYGLGYTF
>TRBV11-2|.|TRBJ1-6|.
TGTGCCAGCGCCACGAGGGACGGCTATAATTCACCCCTCCACTTT
CASATRDGYNSPLHF
>TRBV6-1|.|TRBJ2-3|.
TGTGCCAGCAGTGTTAGGCGGGACGGGGATACGCAGTATTTT
CASSVRRDGDTQYF
>TRBV9|once|TRBJ2-7|.
TGTGCCAGCAGCGTCGGTGACAGTTCCCTCCTGGAGCAGTACTTC
CASSVGDSSLLEQYF
>TRBV29-1|once|TRBJ2-2|.
TGCACATTCGGGGCAAACACCGGGGAGCTGTTTTTT
CTFGANTGELFF
>TRBV4-3|.|TRBJ2-7|.
TGCGCCAGCAGCCTCCAAGACTCGAACTCCTACGAGCAGTACTTC
CASSLQDSNSYEQYF
>TRBV4-1|.|TRBJ2-5|TRBD1
TGCGCCAGCAGCCGTGGGACAGGGGGCGAGGAGACCCAGTACTTC
CASSRGTGGEETQYF
>TRBV11-2|.|TRBJ2-7|TRBD2
TGTGCCAGCAGCGGTGGATCCAGCGGGGGGGCCTACGAGCAGTACTTC
CASSGGSSGGAYEQYF
>TRBV7-2|.|TRBJ2-3|.
TGTGCCAGCAGCTTAGGGCCGACAGATACGCAGTATTTT
CASSLGPTDTQYF
>TRBV7-9|.|TRBJ2-5|.
TGTGCCAGCGTTAAAGGCGGGGAGACCCAGTACTTC
CASVKGGETQYF
>TRBV5-5|.|TRBJ2-7|TRBD2
TGTGCCAGCAGCTTGGGGGTAGCGGGAGTGGGAGAGCAGTACTTC
CASSLGVAGVGEQYF
>TRBV5-1|.|TRBJ2-3|.
TGCGCCAGCAGCTTGGATCTCCAGGGAGAGTCAGATACGCAGTATTTT
CASSLDLQGESDTQYF
>TRBV5-1|.|TRBJ2-3|.
TGCGCCAGCAGAGGGTCCGACGGACACACAGATACGCAGTATTTT
CASRGSDGHTDTQYF
>TRBV5-1|.|TRBJ1-5|.
TGCGCCAGCAGCTTGGACCCACGGCAAGATCAGCCCCAGCATTTT
CASSLDPRQDQPQHF
>TRBV5-4|.|TRBJ2-7|TRBD1
TGTGCCAGCAGCCTAATAGGGGGCGTCTACGAGCAGTACTTC
CASSLIGGVYEQYF
>TRBV6-5|.|TRBJ1-1|TRBD1
TGTGCCAGCAGTCCCGGAAACAGGGGAAAAACTGAAGCTTTCTTT
CASSPGNRGKTEAFF
>TRBV7-8|.|TRBJ2-3|.
TGTGCCAGCAGCTCAGGGGCCGGAGGGACGCAGTATTTT
CASSSGAGGTQYF
>TRBV2|.|TRBJ1-5|.
TGTGCCACGCTCCCCGGGCCTGGGGTTAATCAGCCCCAGCATTTT
CATLPGPGVNQPQHF
>TRBV27|few|TRBJ2-1|TRBD1
TGTGCCAGCCGATTAGACAGGGTGTCCTACAATGAGCAGTTCTTC
CASRLDRVSYNEQFF
>TRBV5-6|.|TRBJ1-3|.
TGTGCCAGCAGCTTGGTCCCGGACCCCTCTGGAAACACCATATATTTT
CASSLVPDPSGNTIYF
>TRBV27|.|TRBJ1-2|TRBD1
TGTGCCAGCAGTTCGCCCTCAAGGGAGGGGGCGGGGAAGGGCTATGGCTACACCTTC
CASSSPSREGAGKGYGYTF
>TRBV4-3|.|TRBJ1-2|.
TGCGCCAGCAGCCAATCAACACAATTCAACTATGGCTACACCTTC
CASSQSTQFNYGYTF
>TRBV9|.|TRBJ2-1|.
TGTGCCAGCAGCGAAGGGGGTCAGGAGCAGTTCTTC
CASSEGGQEQFF
>TRBV19|.|TRBJ2-1|.
TGTGCCAGTAAGGTGCAGGGTTACAGCAATGAGCAGTTCTTC
CASKVQGYSNEQFF
>TRBV7-2|.|TRBJ1-4|TRBD1
TGTGCCAGCAGCCGTGACAGGGGATCTAATGAAAAACTGTTTTTT
CASSRDRGSNEKLFF
>TRBV7-7|.|TRBJ2-2|.
TGTGCCAGCAGCCCCAGGGGGGGTGGCATCACCGGGGAGCTGTTTTTT
CASSPRGGGITGELFF
>TRBV9|.|TRBJ2-3|.
TGTGCCAGTGCCAAGGGTACTAGCACAGATACGCAGTATTTT
CASAKGTSTDTQYF
>TRBV6-5|.|TRBJ2-2|TRBD2
TGTGCCAGCAGAACCGGGACTAGCGGGACTGGGGAGCTGTTTTTT
CASRTGTSGTGELFF
>TRBV5-1|.|TRBJ1-5|.
TGCGCCAGCCCCGTTGGGGTGGACAGTATGAATCAGCCCCAGCATTTT
CASPVGVDSMNQPQHF
>TRBV2|.|TRBJ1-4|TRBD1
TGTGCCAGCATCGAGGACAGGTTGCGTGAAAAACTGTTTTTT
CASIEDRLREKLFF
>TRBV5-1|.|TRBJ1-1|TRBD1
TGCGCCAGCAGCGGGGACAGGGGGAACACTGAAGCTTTCTTT
CASSGDRGNTEAFF
>TRBV19|.|TRBJ1-4|.
TGTGCCAGTAGTATCGGTGCAACTAATGAAAAACTGTTTTTT
CASSIGATNEKLFF
>TRBV5-1|.|TRBJ1-4|.
TGCGCCAGCGCAGTGGGGGCAACTAATGAAAAACTGTTTTTT
CASAVGATNEKLFF
>TRBV6-6|.|TRBJ1-2|.
TGTGCCAGCACCACGACGGTTGGCTACACCTTC
CASTTTVGYTF
>TRBV2|once|TRBJ2-3|TRBD2
TGTGCCAGCAAGGAGCGGGGGAGCACAGATACGCAGTATTTT
CASKERGSTDTQYF
>TRBV9|.|TRBJ2-6|TRBD1
TGTGCCAGCAGCTCCCGGGACAGGGGGATTGGGGCCAACGTCCTGACTTTC
CASSSRDRGIGANVLTF
>TRBV11-2|.|TRBJ2-7|.
TGTGCCAGCAGCCCCCTAGCAGGGACTTTCGCCTACGAGCAGTACTTC
CASSPLAGTFAYEQYF
>TRBV10-3|once|TRBJ1-4|.
TGTGCCATCAGTGAGCCCCCACGCGGAGCGGGAGAAAAACTGTTTTTT
CAISEPPRGAGEKLFF
>TRBV10-3|.|TRBJ1-2|.
TGTGCCATCAGTGAAGTGATAGCTAACTATGGCTACACCTTC
CAISEVIANYGYTF
>TRBV7-9|.|TRBJ2-2|TRBD1
TGTGCCAGCAGCTTAGTAGGGACAGGGGACACCGGGGAGCTGTTTTTT
CASSLVGTGDTGELFF
>TRBV19|few|TRBJ2-1|TRBD2
TGTGCCAGTAGTCCTGATGTGGCGGGGGATCTGAGCGATGAGCAGTTCTTC
CASSPDVAGDLSDEQFF
>TRBV4-3|once|TRBJ2-7|TRBD1
TGCGCCAGCAGCCAAGATCTATACAGGGGCGATTACGAGCAGTACTTC
CASSQDLYRGDYEQYF
>TRBV5-4|.|TRBJ2-1|.
TGTGCCAGCAGCTTACCCGGGATGCCCTCCTACAATGAGCAGTTCTTC
CASSLPGMPSYNEQFF
>TRBV7-9|.|TRBJ1-1|TRBD1
TGTGCCAGCAGCGACAGGGGTAGGACTGAAGCTTTCTTT
CASSDRGRTEAFF
>TRBV28|few|TRBJ1-5|.
TGTGCCAGCAGCAAGGGGGGCTATCAGCCCCAGCATTTT
CASSKGGYQPQHF
>TRBV28|.|TRBJ1-1|TRBD1
TGTGCCAGCCTAGTTACAGGGGGCTTTGGAACTGAAGCTTTCTTT
CASLVTGGFGTEAFF
>TRBV18|.|TRBJ2-3|.
TGTGCCAGCTCACCACCCTCCACAGATACGCAGTATTTT
CASSPPSTDTQYF
>TRBV14|.|TRBJ2-5|.
TGTGCCAGCAGCCTCAGACAGCGAGAGCAGTACTTC
CASSLRQREQYF
>TRBV9|.|TRBJ2-3|TRBD2
TGTGCCAGCAGCGTAGGGGGACTAGAAAGAGATACGCAGTATTTT
CASSVGGLERDTQYF
>TRBV4-3|.|TRBJ2-7|TRBD2
TGCGCCAGCAGCCGACACTCCGGGACTACCGACACCTACGAGCAGTACTTC
CASSRHSGTTDTYEQYF
>TRBV6-5|.|TRBJ2-5|.
TGTGCCAGCAGACAGACCGTTCAAGAGACCCAGTACTTC
CASRQTVQETQYF
>TRBV9|.|TRBJ1-3|TRBD1
TGTGCCAGCAGCGCCTCGACAGGGACTGGAAACACCATATATTTT
CASSASTGTGNTIYF
>TRBV19|.|TRBJ2-7|TRBD2
TGTGCCAGTAGTATCATTGGCGGGAGAATCAACGAGCAGTACTTC
CASSIIGGRINEQYF